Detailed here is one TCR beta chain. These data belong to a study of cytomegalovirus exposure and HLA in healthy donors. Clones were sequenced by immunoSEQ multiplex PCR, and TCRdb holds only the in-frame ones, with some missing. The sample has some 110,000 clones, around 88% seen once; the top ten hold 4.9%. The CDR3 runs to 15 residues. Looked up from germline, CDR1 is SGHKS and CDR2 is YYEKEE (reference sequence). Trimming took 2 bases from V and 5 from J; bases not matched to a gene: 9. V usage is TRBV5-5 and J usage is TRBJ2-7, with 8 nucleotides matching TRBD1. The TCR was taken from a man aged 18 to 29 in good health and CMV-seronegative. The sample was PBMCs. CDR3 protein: CASSFSWTGRNEQYF. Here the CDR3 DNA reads TGTGCCAGCAGCTTTTCGTGGACAGGGAGGAACGAGCAGTACTTC.